This T cell receptor beta chain emerged from a study of CD8 T cells in ankylosing spondylitis. The sample holds many counts of this clonotype. Its target is unknown. The germline gives CDR1 SGHRS, CDR2 YFSETQ. Between the trimmed V and J ends, which lost 10 bases and 6 bases, there was a span of 19 bases. The CDR3 is made up of 14 amino acids. Study-level points and caveats: Ankylosing spondylitis blood seemed to carry a telltale TCR beta motif made of about 8 highly homologous variants.

With molecular barcodes, quantitative 5'-RACE was used to make the TCR beta libraries. TCRdb used MiXCR to reprocess the 5' RACE reads, holding one entry per CDR3 protein. Of under 250,000 distinct CDR3 sequences in the sample, 20% to 30% were seen once. Specimen: blood, either unsorted or a sorted T cell fraction (not recorded which). The TCR was taken from a male donor with ankylosing spondylitis or in good health (not recorded which). V is TRBV5-1 and J is TRBJ2-2; D possibly corresponds to TRBD1 (5 bases). The DNA for the CDR3 is TGCGCCTCATCCCCATCCACAGGAGCCGGGGAGCTGTTTTTT. This codes for CASSPSTGAGELFF.